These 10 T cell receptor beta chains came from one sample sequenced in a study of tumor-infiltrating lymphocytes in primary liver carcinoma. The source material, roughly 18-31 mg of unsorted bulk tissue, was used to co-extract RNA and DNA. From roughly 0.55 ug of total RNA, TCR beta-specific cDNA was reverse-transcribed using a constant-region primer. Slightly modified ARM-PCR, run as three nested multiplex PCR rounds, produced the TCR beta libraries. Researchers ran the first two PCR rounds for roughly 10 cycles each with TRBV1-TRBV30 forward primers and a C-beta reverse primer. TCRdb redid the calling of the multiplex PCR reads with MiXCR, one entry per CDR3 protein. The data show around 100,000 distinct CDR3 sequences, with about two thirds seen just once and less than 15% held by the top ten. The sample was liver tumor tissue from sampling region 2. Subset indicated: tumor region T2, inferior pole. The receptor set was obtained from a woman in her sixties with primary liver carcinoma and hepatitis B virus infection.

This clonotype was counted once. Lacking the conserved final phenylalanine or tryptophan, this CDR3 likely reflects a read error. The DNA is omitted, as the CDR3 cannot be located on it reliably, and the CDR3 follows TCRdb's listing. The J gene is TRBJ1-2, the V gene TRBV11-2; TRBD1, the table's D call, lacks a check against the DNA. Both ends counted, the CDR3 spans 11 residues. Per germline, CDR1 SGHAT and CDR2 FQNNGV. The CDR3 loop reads CASSPGYGYIH.

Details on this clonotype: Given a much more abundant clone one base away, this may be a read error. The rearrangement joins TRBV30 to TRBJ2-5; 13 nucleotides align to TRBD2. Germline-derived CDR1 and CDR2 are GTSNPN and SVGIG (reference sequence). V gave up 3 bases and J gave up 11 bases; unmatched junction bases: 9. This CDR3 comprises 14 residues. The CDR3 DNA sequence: TGTGCCTGGAGAGGACTAGCGGGAGTCAATGAGCAGTACTTC. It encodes CAWRGLAGVNEQYF.

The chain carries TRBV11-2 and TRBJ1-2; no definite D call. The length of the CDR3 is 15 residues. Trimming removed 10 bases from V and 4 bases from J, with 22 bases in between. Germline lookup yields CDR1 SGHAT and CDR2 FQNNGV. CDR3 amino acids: CANNLDATRIYGYTF. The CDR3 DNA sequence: TGTGCCAACAACTTGGATGCGACAAGAATCTATGGCTACACCTTC.

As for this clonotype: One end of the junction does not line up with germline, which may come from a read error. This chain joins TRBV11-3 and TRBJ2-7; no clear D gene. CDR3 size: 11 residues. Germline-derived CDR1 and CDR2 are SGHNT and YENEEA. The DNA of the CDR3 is TGTGGCAGCAGATGTTCCTACGAGCAGTACTTC. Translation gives CGSRCSYEQYF.

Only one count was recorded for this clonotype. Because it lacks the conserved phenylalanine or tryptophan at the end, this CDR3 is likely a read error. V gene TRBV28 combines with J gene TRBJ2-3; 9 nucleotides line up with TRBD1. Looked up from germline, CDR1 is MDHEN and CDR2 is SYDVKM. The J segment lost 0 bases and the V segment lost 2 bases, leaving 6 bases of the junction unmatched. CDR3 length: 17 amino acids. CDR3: CASSLGIQGASTDTQYS. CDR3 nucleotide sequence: TGTGCCAGCAGTTTAGGCATACAGGGGGCTAGCACAGATACGCAGTATTCT.

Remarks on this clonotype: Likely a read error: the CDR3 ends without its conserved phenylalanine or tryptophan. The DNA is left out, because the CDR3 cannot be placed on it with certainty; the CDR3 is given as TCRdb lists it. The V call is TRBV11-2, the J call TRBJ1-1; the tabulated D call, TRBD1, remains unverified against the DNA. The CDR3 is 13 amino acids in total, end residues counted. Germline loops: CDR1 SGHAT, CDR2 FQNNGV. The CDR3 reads CASSLEGGTEVLY.

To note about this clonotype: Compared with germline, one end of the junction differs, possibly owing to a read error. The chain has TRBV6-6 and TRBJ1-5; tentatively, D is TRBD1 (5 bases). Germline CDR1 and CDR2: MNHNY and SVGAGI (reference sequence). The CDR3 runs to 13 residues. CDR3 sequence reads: CAGKTGDAQPKYF. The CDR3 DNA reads TGTGCCGGGAAGACCGGGGACGCTCAGCCCAAGTATTTT.

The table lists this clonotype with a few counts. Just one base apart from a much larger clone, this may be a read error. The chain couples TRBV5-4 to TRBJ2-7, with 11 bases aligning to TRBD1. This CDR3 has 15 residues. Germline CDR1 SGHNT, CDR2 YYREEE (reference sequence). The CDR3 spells CASRFGQGADYGQYF. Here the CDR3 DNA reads TGTGCCAGCCGCTTCGGACAGGGGGCTGACTACGGGCAGTACTTC.

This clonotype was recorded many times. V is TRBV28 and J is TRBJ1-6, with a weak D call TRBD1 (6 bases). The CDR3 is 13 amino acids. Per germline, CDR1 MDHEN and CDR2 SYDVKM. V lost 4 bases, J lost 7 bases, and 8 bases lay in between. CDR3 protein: CASSWQGNSPLHF. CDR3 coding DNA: TGTGCCAGCAGTTGGCAGGGGAATTCACCCCTCCACTTT.

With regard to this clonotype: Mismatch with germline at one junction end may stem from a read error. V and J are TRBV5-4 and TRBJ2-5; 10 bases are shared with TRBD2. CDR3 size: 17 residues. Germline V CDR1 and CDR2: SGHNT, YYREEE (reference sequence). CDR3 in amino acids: CASSLTRASGSIETQYF. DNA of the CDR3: TGTGCCAGCAGCTTGACAAGGGCTAGCGGGAGCATCGAGACCCAGTATTTC.